Many counts were recorded for the clone carrying this TCR beta chain. For TCRbeta, the library was prepared with unique molecular identifiers. TCRdb passed the PCR reads through MiXCR, listing each CDR3 protein once. The sample yields 230,000 or so distinct CDR3 sequences, around 12% seen once. These data come from a study of T-cell reconstitution after alpha-beta-depleted transplantation in children. CDR3 length equals 13 residues. Looked up from germline, CDR1 is SGHVS and CDR2 is FQNEAQ. Trimming pared 3 bases from V and 7 bases from J, leaving 13 bases between. The sequence came from a human donor who donated a stem cell graft to a child with acute lymphoblastic leukemia. This chain connects TRBV7-8 to TRBJ2-7; tentatively, D is TRBD1 or TRBD2 (6 bases each). The sequencing here drew on PBMCs from the stem cell graft donor, taken from the stem cell graft. The CDR3 loop is CASSFSGAREQYF. DNA for the CDR3: TGTGCCAGCAGCTTCTCGGGGGCTCGGGAGCAGTACTTC.